Sequencing of this T cell receptor beta chain was carried out in a study of T cell responses to AZD1222 COVID-19 vaccine. Looking at the study overall: Second-dose timings of about 4 or about 12 weeks were pooled.

In the case of this clone: The antigen is undetermined.

This CDR3 has 14 amino acids. Trimming removed 3 bases at V and 4 bases at J, with 12 bases between. Germline V gene lookup returns CDR1 GTSNPN and CDR2 SVGIG (reference sequence). Libraries were prepared by immunoSEQ multiplex PCR; TCRdb keeps only in-frame clonotypes and omits some of them. This sample has over 100,000 clones, with 90% found just once. Study-wide points: No repertoire was sampled before or during the peak T cell response, only after it. Females outnumbered males among donors, who were mostly white British; clonal diversity was possibly underestimated. Once two AZD1222 doses were given, Spike-specific TCR breadth and depth went up.

The sequence was obtained from an adult in good health. J is TRBJ1-4 and V is TRBV30; the D is unclear. The sequencing here drew on peripheral blood, taken on day 0 of AZD1222 vaccination. DNA of the CDR3: TGTGCCTGGAGCAAAGGCCAGTATAATGAAAAACTGTTTTTT. Translated: CAWSKGQYNEKLFF.